This record concerns one T cell receptor beta chain sequence. Germline CDR1 and CDR2: MGHRA and YSYEKL. This CDR3 is 15 amino acids long. V was clipped by 3 bases and J by 6 bases; unmatched bases: 10. Clones were read by immunoSEQ multiplex PCR, and TCRdb kept only the in-frame ones, dropping some. The top ten clones hold over 4% of a sample with about 40,000 clones, approximately 88% of them seen once. This entry belongs to a study of T cell changes during pregnancy in multiple sclerosis. Specimen: peripheral blood, collected in the first trimester of pregnancy. This TCR was recovered from a female donor in good health, enrolled as a control in a pregnancy study. The genes are TRBV4-1 and TRBJ1-2; 7 bases are a match to TRBD1. CDR3 sequence reads: CASSHPDRDLHGYTF. The CDR3 bases are TGCGCCAGCAGCCACCCCGACAGGGATCTTCATGGCTACACCTTC.